A selection of T cell receptor beta chains follows, all from one sample in a study of CD8+ T cells in alopecia areata. Repertoires were generated with immunoSEQ multiplex PCR, while TCRdb's copy carries only in-frame clones and drops some. Of approximately 190,000 clones in the sample, roughly 50% are singletons; the top ten hold approximately 5.1%. The sample here was CD4+ T cells sorted from blood, taken at week 24, from a patient treated with tofacitinib. These TCRs come from a human donor with alopecia areata. CDR3s include the opening cysteine and the closing phenylalanine or tryptophan.

v_call: TRBV5-4
j_call: TRBJ1-2
cdr3_aa: CASSLFGAEYGYTF

v_call: TRBV5-1
j_call: TRBJ2-7
cdr3_aa: CASSRDSLTSYEQYF

v_call: TRBV30
j_call: TRBJ2-3
cdr3_aa: CAWSVNRVMADTQYF

v_call: TRBV29-1
j_call: TRBJ2-3
cdr3_aa: CSVPLSGGITDTQYF

v_call: TRBV29-1
j_call: TRBJ2-7
cdr3_aa: CSVERMDGPTYEQYF

v_call: TRBV7-2
j_call: TRBJ1-1
cdr3_aa: CASSLRDTATEAFF

v_call: TRBV9
j_call: TRBJ1-2
cdr3_aa: CASGSLVGVTYTF

v_call: TRBV4-1
j_call: TRBJ1-5
cdr3_aa: CASSQSGQGSNQPQHF

v_call: TRBV27
j_call: TRBJ2-3
cdr3_aa: CASRPARASTDTQYF

v_call: TRBV5-1
j_call: TRBJ2-1
cdr3_aa: CASSKPDSTSYNEQFF

v_call: TRBV5-6
j_call: TRBJ2-1
cdr3_aa: CASSVLQTREQFF

v_call: TRBV18
j_call: TRBJ1-2
cdr3_aa: CASSPSHTGNYGYTF

v_call: TRBV2
j_call: TRBJ2-7
cdr3_aa: CASSDRRTGSDF

v_call: TRBV29-1
j_call: TRBJ2-3
cdr3_aa: CSVLQGASTDTQYF

v_call: TRBV5-1
j_call: TRBJ2-4
cdr3_aa: CASSLFMGDIQYF

v_call: TRBV27
j_call: TRBJ2-5
cdr3_aa: CASRLNRGLRETQYF

v_call: TRBV7-2
j_call: TRBJ2-7
cdr3_aa: CASSPTSGTGIPYEQYF

v_call: TRBV9
j_call: TRBJ1-1
cdr3_aa: CASSVEGEKAFF

v_call: TRBV5-6
j_call: TRBJ1-4
cdr3_aa: CASSATIRGKLFF

v_call: TRBV27
j_call: TRBJ2-1
cdr3_aa: CASSFRRGEQFF

v_call: TRBV25-1
j_call: TRBJ2-1
cdr3_aa: CASSVPHRGRSYNEQFF

v_call: TRBV2
j_call: TRBJ2-1
cdr3_aa: CASTLDREGHNEQFF

v_call: TRBV2
j_call: TRBJ1-5
cdr3_aa: CASSEQGPNQPQHF

v_call: TRBV7-9
j_call: TRBJ2-7
cdr3_aa: CASSFADQPVYEQYF

v_call: TRBV6-5
j_call: TRBJ1-2
cdr3_aa: CASSYGLVVAF

v_call: TRBV6-5
j_call: TRBJ1-4
cdr3_aa: CASSYDSRGEKLFF

v_call: TRBV25-1
j_call: TRBJ2-3
cdr3_aa: CASSEYSGTGFGTDTQYF

v_call: TRBV2
j_call: TRBJ2-3
cdr3_aa: CASNSLRGDTQYF

v_call: TRBV29-1
j_call: TRBJ2-5
cdr3_aa: CSGGGQGEETQYF

v_call: TRBV15
j_call: TRBJ1-4
cdr3_aa: CASARGTNEKLFF

v_call: TRBV19
j_call: TRBJ1-4
cdr3_aa: CASSRRGSTNEKLFF

v_call: TRBV5-1
j_call: TRBJ2-7
cdr3_aa: CASSLATQGIGEQYF

v_call: TRBV7-6
j_call: TRBJ2-5
cdr3_aa: CASSFPQETQYF

v_call: TRBV6-5
j_call: TRBJ2-7
cdr3_aa: CASRTGTNPNYEQYF

v_call: TRBV7-2
j_call: TRBJ2-3
cdr3_aa: CASSPNPADTQYF

v_call: TRBV7-2
j_call: TRBJ1-2
cdr3_aa: CASSSEQGGGYTF

v_call: TRBV5-1
j_call: TRBJ1-5
cdr3_aa: CASSSGQSNQPQHF

v_call: TRBV28
j_call: TRBJ2-7
cdr3_aa: CASSPQAGGISSYEQYF

v_call: TRBV5-1
j_call: TRBJ2-2
cdr3_aa: CASSLKAEAGELFF

v_call: TRBV9
j_call: TRBJ2-1
cdr3_aa: CASTGLAVGGEQFF

v_call: TRBV20-1
j_call: TRBJ2-7
cdr3_aa: CSARAVYEQYF

v_call: TRBV5-4
j_call: TRBJ2-2
cdr3_aa: CASRIGAGELFF

v_call: TRBV15
j_call: TRBJ2-5
cdr3_aa: CATTSFDRGSGETQYF

v_call: TRBV5-1
j_call: TRBJ2-7
cdr3_aa: CASSGTGTPTYEQYF

v_call: TRBV28
j_call: TRBJ2-5
cdr3_aa: CASTGTAYGEETQYF

v_call: TRBV29-1
j_call: TRBJ2-7
cdr3_aa: CSVGGHPSEQYF

v_call: TRBV19
j_call: TRBJ1-4
cdr3_aa: CASSITRGPTNEKLFF

v_call: TRBV4-3
j_call: TRBJ1-1
cdr3_aa: CASSQDRQGITEAFF

v_call: TRBV25-1
j_call: TRBJ1-6
cdr3_aa: CASSEYWGANSPLHF

v_call: TRBV6-4
j_call: TRBJ2-3
cdr3_aa: CASSISQGDTQYF

v_call: TRBV6-6
j_call: TRBJ2-7
cdr3_aa: CASSSYRDRAYEQYF

v_call: TRBV11-1
j_call: TRBJ2-7
cdr3_aa: CASSSWDRGYEQYF

v_call: TRBV5-4
j_call: TRBJ1-4
cdr3_aa: CASSLGDLNEKLFF

v_call: TRBV28
j_call: TRBJ2-5
cdr3_aa: CASSAFKYQETQYF